Below, 9 T cell receptor beta chains from the same sample are listed, as sequenced in a study of radiotherapy plus CTLA-4 blockade in lung cancer. Measured with immunoSEQ multiplex PCR; TCRdb has only the in-frame clones, and not every one. Of tens of thousands of clones in the sample, around 80% were seen once. This sample comprised peripheral blood, obtained from a patient treated with radiotherapy plus ipilimumab. The receptor set was obtained from a human donor with non-small cell lung cancer who had a partial response to radiotherapy plus ipilimumab.

The chain couples TRBV7-2 to TRBJ1-6; 10 nucleotides agree with TRBD1. From germline, CDR1 is SGHTA and CDR2 FQGNSA. V was clipped by 3 bases and J by 8 bases; unmatched bases: 4. The CDR3 is made up of 15 amino acids. The CDR3 reads CASSLTGGTHSPLHF. In nucleotides, the CDR3 is TGTGCCAGCAGCTTGACAGGGGGCACGCATTCACCCCTCCACTTT. Combining the CDR3 with reference TRBV7-2 and TRBJ1-6 gives the whole variable domain GAGVSQSPSNKVTEKGKDVELRCDPISGHTALYWYRQSLGQGLEFLIYFQGNSAPDKSGLPSDRFSAERTGGSVSTLTIQRTQQEDSAVYLCASSLTGGTHSPLHFGNGTRLTVT.

CDR3 DNA sequence: TGTGCCAGCAGTAAAGTGACTAGCGGGGGGCTCCGGGATACGCAGTATTTT. As protein: CASSKVTSGGLRDTQYF. The rearrangement joins TRBV6-1 to TRBJ2-3, with 13 bases fitting TRBD2. V gave up 5 bases and J gave up 6 bases; unmatched junction bases: 11. This CDR3 has 17 amino acids. The germline gives CDR1 MNHNS, CDR2 SASEGT.

J is TRBJ1-4 and V is TRBV6-5; perhaps TRBD1 as D (5 bases). Germline CDR1 is MNHEY and CDR2 is SVGAGI. Trimming shortened V by 5 bases and J by 8 bases, and 15 bases separated the two germline ends. This CDR3 spans 14 amino acids. CDR3 sequence (DNA): TGTGCCAGCAGTGAGATAGGGGTAGGGGAAAAACTGTTTTTT. Translated, it gives CASSEIGVGEKLFF.

This clone was recorded a few times. The J gene is TRBJ1-4, the V gene TRBV6-5, with D perhaps TRBD1 (6 bases). The CDR3 length is 14 residues. V was cut by 6 bases and J by 2 bases, with 10 bases left in between. Germline V gene data show CDR1 as MNHEY and CDR2 as SVGAGI. CDR3 DNA sequence: TGTGCCAGCAGGGGGGCGCTGACTAATGAAAAACTGTTTTTT. Amino acid sequence: CASRGALTNEKLFF.

In this sample, this clone turned up once. The chain combines TRBV6-1 with TRBJ2-7; D may be TRBD1 (6 bases). CDR1 is MNHNS and CDR2 is SASEGT in the germline V gene. The CDR3 has 11 amino acids. V was clipped by 6 bases and J by 6 bases, with 9 bases between them. DNA of the CDR3: TGTGCCAGCAGACAGGGAATCGAGCAGTACTTC. Protein sequence: CASRQGIEQYF.

The V call is TRBV7-9, the J call TRBJ2-2, with 8 bases identical to TRBD1. This CDR3 region has 13 residues. Germline-derived CDR1 and CDR2 are SEHNR and FQNEAQ (reference sequence). The J segment lost 6 bases and the V segment lost 8 bases, leaving 5 bases of the junction unmatched. In nucleotides, the CDR3 is TGTGCCAGCTTGGGCAGGGGGCCCGGGGAGCTGTTTTTT. This sequence encodes CASLGRGPGELFF. Together with reference TRBV7-9 and TRBJ2-2, the CDR3 gives the full variable domain: DTGVSQNPRHKITKRGQNVTFRCDPISEHNRLYWYRQTLGQGPEFLTYFQNEAQLEKSRLLSDRFSAERPKGSFSTLEIQRTEQGDSAMYLCASLGRGPGELFFGEGSRLTVL.

The V gene is TRBV4-1, the J gene TRBJ1-1, with 7 bases lining up with TRBD1. J was trimmed by 8 bases and V by 1 base; bases with no gene match: 7. The CDR3 has 14 amino acids. Germline V lookup: CDR1 MGHRA, CDR2 YSYEKL. DNA of the CDR3: TGCGCCAGCAGCCAAGGACGAGGGACAGACGAAGCTTTCTTT. Translated: CASSQGRGTDEAFF.

There are a few counts of this clone. The rearrangement links TRBV7-9 to TRBJ2-6; a possible D gene is TRBD2 (5 bases). CDR1 is SEHNR, CDR2 FQNEAQ, per germline (reference sequence). The CDR3 is 16 amino acids. V dropped 3 bases and J dropped 4 bases, with 13 bases sitting between them. CDR3 residues: CASSLGPGEGANVLTF. The CDR3 DNA is TGTGCCAGCAGCTTGGGTCCCGGGGAGGGGGCCAACGTCCTGACTTTC.

The chain combines TRBV6-5 with TRBJ2-7; 7 nucleotides agree with TRBD1. The length of the CDR3 is 14 residues. Germline V gives CDR1 MNHEY, CDR2 SVGAGI. V was pared by 0 bases and J by 4 bases, with 3 bases of the junction left unmatched. CDR3 sequence: CASSYSTGEYEQYF. In DNA, the CDR3 is TGTGCCAGCAGTTACTCTACAGGGGAGTACGAGCAGTACTTC.